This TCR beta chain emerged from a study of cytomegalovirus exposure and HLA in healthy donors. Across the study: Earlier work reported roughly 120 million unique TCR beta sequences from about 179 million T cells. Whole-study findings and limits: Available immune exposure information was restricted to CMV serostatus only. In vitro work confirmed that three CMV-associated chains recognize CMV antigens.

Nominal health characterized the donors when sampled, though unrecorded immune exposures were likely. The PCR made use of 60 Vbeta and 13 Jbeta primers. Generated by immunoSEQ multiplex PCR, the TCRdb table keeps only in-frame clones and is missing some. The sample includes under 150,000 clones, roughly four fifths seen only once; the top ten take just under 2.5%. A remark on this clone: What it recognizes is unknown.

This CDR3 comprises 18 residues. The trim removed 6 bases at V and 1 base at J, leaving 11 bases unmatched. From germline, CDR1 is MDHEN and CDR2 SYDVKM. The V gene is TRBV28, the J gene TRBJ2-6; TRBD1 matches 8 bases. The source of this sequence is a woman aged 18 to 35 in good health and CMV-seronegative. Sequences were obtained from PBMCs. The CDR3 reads CASRIQGQGASGANVLTF. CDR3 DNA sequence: TGTGCCAGCAGGATACAAGGACAGGGCGCGTCTGGGGCCAACGTCCTGACTTTC. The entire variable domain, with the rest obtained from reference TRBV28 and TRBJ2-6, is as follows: DVKVTQSSRYLVKRTGEKVFLECVQDMDHENMFWYRQDPGLGLRLIYFSYDVKMKEKGDIPEGYSVSREKKERFSLILESASTNQTSMYLCASRIQGQGASGANVLTFGAGSRLTVL.